The 15 T cell receptor beta chains presented below share a single source sample, sequenced in a study of T-cell memory formation after mild COVID-19. TCRdb re-derived calls from the 5' RACE reads in MiXCR, one entry per CDR3 protein. The sample consists of some 300,000 distinct CDR3 sequences, roughly a fifth of them appearing once. The sequencing sample was made of PBMCs or a T cell subset sorted from them (not recorded which). Source of these receptors: a man between 18 and 29 years old who had mild COVID-19 (a few samples of this study predate the infection). Cell type and time point are not known.

The sample holds a few counts of this clonotype. This sequence joins TRBV6-2 or TRBV6-3 and TRBJ2-5, with D possibly matching TRBD1 (5 bases). Trimming took 8 bases from V and 0 from J, leaving 13 bases between them. CDR1 and CDR2 from the germline V gene are MNHEY and SVGEGT. This CDR3 comprises 14 residues. The DNA of the CDR3 is TGTGCCAGCCAACCGACAGCGTACCAAGAGACCCAGTACTTC. This translates into CASQPTAYQETQYF.

The V gene is TRBV5-1, the J gene TRBJ1-1; no clear D. Germline assignment: CDR1 SGHRS and CDR2 YFSETQ. The V end lost 0 bases, the J end lost 4 bases, and 13 bases lay between the germline ends. The CDR3 has 15 amino acids. CDR3: CASSLEGRGGTEAFF. The CDR3 DNA is TGCGCCAGCAGCTTGGAAGGCCGAGGCGGCACTGAAGCTTTCTTT. Supplemented by reference TRBV5-1 and TRBJ1-1, the full variable domain reads KAGVTQTPRYLIKTRGQQVTLSCSPISGHRSVSWYQQTPGQGLQFLFEYFSETQRNKGNFPGRFSGRQFSNSRSEMNVSTLELGDSALYLCASSLEGRGGTEAFFGQGTRLTVV.

The rearrangement joins TRBV20-1 to TRBJ2-5; D is perhaps TRBD1 or TRBD2 (5 bases each). Trimming pared 5 bases from V and 0 bases from J, leaving 13 bases between. Germline CDR1 is DFQATT and CDR2 is SNEGSKA (reference sequence). The CDR3 covers 14 residues. The CDR3 DNA is TGCAGTGCTCCCGGGGCGACTAACCAAGAGACCCAGTACTTC. Its protein is CSAPGATNQETQYF.

This chain links TRBV2 with TRBJ2-7; 7 nucleotides line up with TRBD2. This CDR3 is 11 amino acids long. J lost 8 bases, V lost 6 bases, and 4 bases had no gene match. Per the germline V gene, CDR1 is SNHLY and CDR2 is FYNNEI. CDR3 protein: CASRSAGQQYF. CDR3 coding DNA: TGTGCCAGCAGGTCAGCGGGGCAGCAGTACTTC.

The V call is TRBV27, the J call TRBJ2-3; no reliable D call. V gave up 3 bases and J gave up 6 bases, with 13 bases separating them. Looked up from germline, CDR1 is MNHEY and CDR2 is SMNVEV (reference sequence). The CDR3 is 14 amino acids. CDR3 in amino acids: CASSFLQELDTQYF. CDR3 bases: TGTGCCAGCAGTTTCCTGCAAGAGTTGGATACGCAGTATTTT.

The chain uses TRBV2 and TRBJ2-3; D perhaps matches TRBD1 (6 bases). The germline CDR1 and CDR2 sequences are SNHLY and FYNNEI. V was clipped by 3 bases and J by 2 bases, with 12 bases between them. The CDR3 runs to 15 residues. The CDR3 region is CASSEDSGYTDTQYF. The CDR3 DNA reads as TGTGCCAGCAGTGAGGACAGCGGCTACACAGATACGCAGTATTTT.

The rearrangement uses TRBV5-1 and TRBJ2-6; D may correspond to TRBD1 or TRBD2 (5 bases each). The CDR3 has 16 residues. Trimming removed 4 bases from V and 4 bases from J, with 15 bases in between. Germline CDR1 SGHRS, CDR2 YFSETQ. CDR3 amino acids: CASSPGTGLGANVLTF. The CDR3 nucleotides are TGCGCCAGCAGCCCCGGGACGGGCCTCGGGGCCAACGTCCTGACTTTC.

The J gene is TRBJ2-3, the V gene TRBV14, with 7 positions matching TRBD1. The CDR3 is 17 amino acids. V dropped 4 bases and J dropped 4; count of bases not matched to a gene: 14. Germline V gene data show CDR1 as SGHDN and CDR2 as FVKESK. The CDR3 bases are TGTGCCAGCAGCCGCATTGACAGGGCCCGAAGGTCAGATACGCAGTATTTT. Translating gives CASSRIDRARRSDTQYF.

Here the CDR3 reads CASSLRWDRANEQFF. Written as DNA, the CDR3 is TGTGCCAGCAGCCTACGCTGGGACAGGGCTAATGAGCAGTTCTTC. The genes are TRBV7-3 and TRBJ2-1; 9 bases are shared with TRBD1. CDR3 length equals 15 residues. J gave up 7 bases and V 5 bases, and 9 bases lay outside the gene matches. Germline V gene data show CDR1 as SGHTA and CDR2 as FQGTGA.

The chain links TRBV7-3 to TRBJ1-1; D is uncertain. Trimming stripped 5 bases from V and 7 bases from J, with 14 bases between. This CDR3 spans 13 amino acids. Germline V gene lookup returns CDR1 SGHTA and CDR2 FQGTGA. CDR3: CASSQAPLLEAFF. As DNA, the CDR3 is TGTGCCAGCAGCCAAGCCCCCCTCCTTGAAGCTTTCTTT.

This clonotype was counted between two and nine times. This chain connects TRBV5-1 to TRBJ2-5; D may be TRBD2 (6 bases). Germline loops: CDR1 SGHRS, CDR2 YFSETQ. The CDR3 is 14 amino acids. V lost 2 bases and J 5 bases, leaving 13 bases between the germline ends. DNA of the CDR3: TGCGCCAGCAGCTTAACCCGGGGGATGGAGACCCAGTACTTC. It translates to CASSLTRGMETQYF.

V gene TRBV15 combines with J gene TRBJ2-6, with D perhaps TRBD1 or TRBD2 (5 bases each). CDR1 and CDR2 from the germline V gene are LNHNV and YYDKDF (reference sequence). The CDR3 consists of 17 residues. V was shortened by 0 bases and J by 4 bases, with 13 bases between the two germline ends. CDR3 bases: TGTGCCACCAGCAGAGAAACGGGGCTGGGAGGGGCCAACGTCCTGACTTTC. It codes for CATSRETGLGGANVLTF.

This chain's CDR3 is CASSPNAVNEKLFF. CDR3 DNA sequence: TGTGCCAGCTCACCGAACGCGGTAAATGAAAAACTGTTTTTT. The chain links TRBV18 to TRBJ1-4; D is undetermined. V lost 3 bases to trimming and J lost 5 bases, with 10 bases between them. The CDR3 totals 14 residues. Germline V gene sequence: CDR1 KGHSH, CDR2 LQKENI.

This clonotype was detected a few times. The chain joins TRBV12-3 or TRBV12-4 to TRBJ2-7; the match to TRBD1 covers 7 bases. J lost 5 bases, V lost 0 bases, and 13 bases had no gene match. The CDR3 loop spans 17 amino acids. The CDR3 nucleotides are TGTGCCAGCAGTTTAGCGATCGACAGGGACCGTCCACACGAGCAGTACGTC. It specifies CASSLAIDRDRPHEQYV.

This clonotype appeared many times. The chain combines TRBV7-2 with TRBJ2-4, with D tentatively TRBD1 or TRBD2 (5 bases each). The CDR3 is 15 residues long. Trimming left V 3 bases short and J 7 bases short, with 16 bases between. Germline assignment: CDR1 SGHTA and CDR2 FQGNSA. In DNA form, the CDR3 reads TGTGCCAGCAGCTTGACACCGGGACCCGAGAACATTCAGTACTTC. Amino acid sequence: CASSLTPGPENIQYF.